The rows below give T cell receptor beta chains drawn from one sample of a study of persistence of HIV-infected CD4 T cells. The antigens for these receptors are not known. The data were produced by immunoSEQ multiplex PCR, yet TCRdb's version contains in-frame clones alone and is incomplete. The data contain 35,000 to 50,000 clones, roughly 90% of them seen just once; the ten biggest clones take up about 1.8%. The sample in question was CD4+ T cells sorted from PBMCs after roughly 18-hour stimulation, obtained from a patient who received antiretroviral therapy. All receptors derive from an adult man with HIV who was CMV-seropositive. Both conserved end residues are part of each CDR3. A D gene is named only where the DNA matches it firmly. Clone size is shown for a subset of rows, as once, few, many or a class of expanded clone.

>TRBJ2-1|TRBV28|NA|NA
TGTGCCAGCAGTTTTGGAGGGCTATATGAGCAGTTCTTC
CASSFGGLYEQFF
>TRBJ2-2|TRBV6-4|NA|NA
TGTGCCAGCAGCCCGGGCCTGACCGGGGAGCTGTTTTTT
CASSPGLTGELFF
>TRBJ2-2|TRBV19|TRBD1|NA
TGTGCCAGTAGTATATCCGACAGGGGGCGGGGCACCGGGGAGCTGTTTTTT
CASSISDRGRGTGELFF
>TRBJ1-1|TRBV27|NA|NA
TGTGCCAGCAGTTTGTTAATCGGGAACACTGAAGCTTTCTTT
CASSLLIGNTEAFF
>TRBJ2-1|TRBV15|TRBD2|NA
TGTGCCACCAGCAGGGGGAGGGACAATGAGCAGTTCTTC
CATSRGRDNEQFF
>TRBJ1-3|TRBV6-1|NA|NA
TGTGCCAGCAGTGAATTGAACTCTGGAAACACCATATATTTT
CASSELNSGNTIYF
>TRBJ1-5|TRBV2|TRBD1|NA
TGTGCCAGCAGTGGAACCGGACAGGGGGTGGGACAGCCCCAGCATTTT
CASSGTGQGVGQPQHF
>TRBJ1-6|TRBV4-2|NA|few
TGTGCCAGCAGCCAAGATTGGGGCGGGGATTCACCCCTCCACTTT
CASSQDWGGDSPLHF
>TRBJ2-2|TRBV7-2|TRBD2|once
TGTGCCAGCAGCCCCCTCCGGGGGGGCCGAACCGGGGAGCTGTTTTTT
CASSPLRGGRTGELFF
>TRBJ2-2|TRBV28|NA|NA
TGTGCCAGCAGACGGGGAGGACCCGGGGAGCTGTTTTTT
CASRRGGPGELFF
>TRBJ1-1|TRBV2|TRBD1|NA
TGTGCCAGCAGGACAGACAGGGCGAACACTGAAGCTTTCTTT
CASRTDRANTEAFF
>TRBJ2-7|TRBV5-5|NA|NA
TGTGCCAGCAGCTTAGGACCGGGACCGAGCTACGAGCAGTACTTC
CASSLGPGPSYEQYF
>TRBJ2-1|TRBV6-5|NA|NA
TGTGCCAGCAGTTACTCAGATTCTTACAATGAGCAGTTCTTC
CASSYSDSYNEQFF
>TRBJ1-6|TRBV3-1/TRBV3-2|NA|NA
TGTGCCAGCAGCCAAGTCGCTTCACCCCTCCACTTT
CASSQVASPLHF
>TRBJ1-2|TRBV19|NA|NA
TGTGCCAGTAGTACAACCCGGGGTCTTTCTAACTATGGCTACACCTTC
CASSTTRGLSNYGYTF
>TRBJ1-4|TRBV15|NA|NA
TGTGCCACCCGTACAGGGCACAATGAAAAACTGTTTTTT
CATRTGHNEKLFF
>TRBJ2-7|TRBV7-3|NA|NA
TGTGCCAGCAGCTTAACGGGGTCAGCTGACTACGAGCAGTACTTC
CASSLTGSADYEQYF
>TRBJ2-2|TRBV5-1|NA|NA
TGCGCCAGCAGCTTGGCCGACTTAGGGCTCACCGGGGAGCTGTTTTTT
CASSLADLGLTGELFF
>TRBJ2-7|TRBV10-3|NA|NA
TGTGCCATCAGTGATGGACCTGAGATTTCCTACGAGCAGTACTTC
CAISDGPEISYEQYF
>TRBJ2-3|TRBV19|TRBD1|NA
TGTGCCAGTAGTCTGGACAGGGGTACAGATACGCAGTATTTT
CASSLDRGTDTQYF
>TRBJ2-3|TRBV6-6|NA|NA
TGTGCCAGCAGTTTAGTAGATACGCAGTATTTT
CASSLVDTQYF
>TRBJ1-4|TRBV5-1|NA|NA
TGCGCCAGCAGCTTGGGACAGGATAATGAAAAACTGTTTTTT
CASSLGQDNEKLFF
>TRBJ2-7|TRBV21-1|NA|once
TGTGCCAGCAGTACGACAGGAAATGATTACCCTACCTACGAGCAGTACTTC
CASSTTGNDYPTYEQYF
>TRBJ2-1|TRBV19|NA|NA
TGTGCCAGTAGTTCCCGGGAACGGGGAGTAGGGTTCTTC
CASSSRERGVGFF
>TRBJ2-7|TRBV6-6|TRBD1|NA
TGTGCCAGCAGTACTCGGACAGGGGAGACCTACGAGCAGTACTTC
CASSTRTGETYEQYF
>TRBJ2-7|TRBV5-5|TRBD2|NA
TGTGCCAGCATACCCTCAGCGGGGGAGATCTACGAGCAGTACTTC
CASIPSAGEIYEQYF
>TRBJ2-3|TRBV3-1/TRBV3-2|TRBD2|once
TGTGCCAGCAGGAAGCGGGGGCCCACAGATACGCAGTATTTT
CASRKRGPTDTQYF
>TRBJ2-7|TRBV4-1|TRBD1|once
TGCGCCAGCAGCCTCCTCGGCGGGACAGGGTCAATCGAGCAGTACTTC
CASSLLGGTGSIEQYF
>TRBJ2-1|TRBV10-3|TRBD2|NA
TGTGCCATCAGTGTCCTACTAGCGGGGGGGCACAATGAGCAGTTCTTC
CAISVLLAGGHNEQFF
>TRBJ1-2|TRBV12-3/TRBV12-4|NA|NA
TGTGCCAGCAGTCAGGACGAGTATGGCTACACCTTC
CASSQDEYGYTF
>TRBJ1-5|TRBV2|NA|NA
TGTGCCAGCAGTGCCGGTCAGCCCCAGCATTTT
CASSAGQPQHF
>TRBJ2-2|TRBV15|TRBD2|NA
TGTGCCACCCTCAGGCTAGCGGGGGACACCGGGGAGCTGTTTTTT
CATLRLAGDTGELFF
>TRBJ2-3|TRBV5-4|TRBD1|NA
TGTGCCAGCAGCCCCTGGACAGGGGGGACAGATACGCAGTATTTT
CASSPWTGGTDTQYF
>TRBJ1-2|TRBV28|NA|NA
TGTGCCAGCAGTTTGGGGCAGAGACAAGACTATGGCTACACCTTC
CASSLGQRQDYGYTF
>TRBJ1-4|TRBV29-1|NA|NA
TGCAGCGTTGAAGGGGCGGGGGCAACTAATGAAAAACTGTTTTTT
CSVEGAGATNEKLFF
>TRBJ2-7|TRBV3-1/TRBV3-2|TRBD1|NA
TGTGCCAGCAGCCAAGGACAGGGGAAGGGCTACGAGCAGTACTTC
CASSQGQGKGYEQYF
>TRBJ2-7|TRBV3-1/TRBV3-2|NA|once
TGTGCCAGCAGCCAACTAAACTCTTACGAGCAGTACTTC
CASSQLNSYEQYF
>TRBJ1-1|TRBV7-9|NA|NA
TGTGCCAGCAGCTTAATTGGCGTGGGCACTGAAGCTTTCTTT
CASSLIGVGTEAFF
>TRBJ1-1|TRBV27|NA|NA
TGTGCCAGCAGTTTAACCAGAAACACTGAAGCTTTCTTT
CASSLTRNTEAFF
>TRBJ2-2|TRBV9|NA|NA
TGTGCCAGCAGCGTACAGGGCTCCGGGGAGCTGTTTTTT
CASSVQGSGELFF
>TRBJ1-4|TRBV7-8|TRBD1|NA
TGTGCCAGCAGCCCTGACAGGGCAATGGAAAAACTGTTTTTT
CASSPDRAMEKLFF
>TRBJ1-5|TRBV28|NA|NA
TGTGCCAGCAGTTTCTTGGATACAGTAAATCAGCCCCAGCATTTT
CASSFLDTVNQPQHF
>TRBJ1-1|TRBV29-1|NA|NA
TGCAGCGCCGCCTATGCAGTGAACACTGAAGCTTTCTTT
CSAAYAVNTEAFF
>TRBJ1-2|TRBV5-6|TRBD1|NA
TGTGCCAGCAGCTTGGTCTCGGGACAGGCCTATGGCTACACCTTC
CASSLVSGQAYGYTF
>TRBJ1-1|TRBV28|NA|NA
TGTGCCAGCAGCACACATATTGAAGCTTTCTTT
CASSTHIEAFF
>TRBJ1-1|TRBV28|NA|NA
TGTGCCAGCAGTGGATCACAGGTTCTGGCCGGCACTGAAGCTTTCTTT
CASSGSQVLAGTEAFF
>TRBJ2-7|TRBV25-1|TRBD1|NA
TGTGCCAGCAGGGCCACAGGGGTCTACGAGCAGTACTTC
CASRATGVYEQYF
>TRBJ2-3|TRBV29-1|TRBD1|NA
TGCAGCGTTGAAGGGGGACAGGGGAGCAGAGATACGCAGTATTTT
CSVEGGQGSRDTQYF
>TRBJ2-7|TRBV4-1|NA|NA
TGCGCCAGCAGCCAATCTCGGGCAGGGCTTACCTACGAGCAGTACTTC
CASSQSRAGLTYEQYF